The 29 T cell receptor beta chains presented below share a single source sample, sequenced in a study of blood T cells in healthy people across ages. A J-beta primer mix and a sample-barcoded 5' primer were used in a second PCR of roughly 6 to 12 cycles. TCRdb reanalysed the 5' RACE reads using MiXCR and keeps one entry per CDR3 protein. The repertoire holds around 750,000 distinct CDR3 sequences, with about 48% as singletons. What was sequenced was blood. Source of these receptors: a man older than 75 in good health.

The chain uses TRBV6-5 and TRBJ1-6, with TRBD1 identical over 8 bases. Looked up from germline, CDR1 is MNHEY and CDR2 is SVGAGI. With V trimmed by 5 bases and J by 9 bases, 6 bases remained unmatched. CDR3 size: 14 residues. CDR3 coding DNA: TGTGCCAGCAGTGAAACAGGGGGAGCTTCACCCCTCCACTTT. Encoded protein: CASSETGGASPLHF.

About this clonotype itself: An end of the junction differs from the germline gene, which may be a read error. This chain joins TRBV5-1 and TRBJ1-4, with TRBD1 as a possible D gene (6 bases). Per the germline V gene, CDR1 is SGHRS and CDR2 is YFSETQ. The CDR3 loop spans 14 amino acids. CDR3 nucleotide sequence: TGCGTCAGCAGCTTGGAGGGGGTCAGGGAAAAACTGTTTTTT. As protein: CVSSLEGVREKLFF.

The table lists this clonotype with a count of one. The chain employs TRBV24-1 and TRBJ2-1; D is undetermined. Germline CDR1 reads KGHDR; CDR2 reads SFDVKD. The CDR3 contains 15 residues. V gave up 0 bases and J gave up 7 bases, with 12 bases separating them. The CDR3 region has the DNA TGTGCCACCAGTGATTTGGACGACCTCGTAAATGAGCAGTTCTTC. It codes for CATSDLDDLVNEQFF.

CDR3 region: CASSPDREGPYEQYF. In DNA form, the CDR3 reads TGTGCCAGCAGTCCAGACAGGGAGGGCCCCTACGAGCAGTACTTC. The gene calls are TRBV28 and TRBJ2-7, with D perhaps given as TRBD1 or TRBD2 (7 bases each). Germline lookup yields CDR1 MDHEN and CDR2 SYDVKM. V lost 5 bases to trimming and J lost 2 bases, with 16 bases between them. The CDR3 runs to 15 residues.

The rearrangement links TRBV6-2 or TRBV6-3 to TRBJ2-6; no firm D call. Between the trimmed V and J ends, which lost 0 bases and 8 bases, there was a span of 14 bases. Looked up from germline, CDR1 is MNHEY and CDR2 is SVGEGT. This CDR3 has 16 residues. Here the CDR3 reads CASSYSRSGLSNVLTF. Here the CDR3 DNA reads TGTGCCAGCAGTTACTCCCGAAGTGGGTTATCCAACGTCCTGACTTTC.

The rearrangement links TRBV20-1 to TRBJ2-7, with TRBD1 identical over 10 bases. Germline V lookup: CDR1 DFQATT, CDR2 SNEGSKA (reference sequence). The CDR3 has 17 residues. The V segment lost 6 bases and the J segment 0 bases; nucleotides outside the gene matches: 14. Written as DNA, the CDR3 is TGCAGTGCACCCCGGGACAGGGGTCCGAGGGGCTCCTACGAGCAGTACTTC. Protein product: CSAPRDRGPRGSYEQYF.

The J gene is TRBJ2-4, the V gene TRBV28, with 8 positions matching TRBD2. TRBJ2-7 explains the end of the DNA better; the J call may be wrong. The CDR3 consists of 14 residues. Germline CDR1 and CDR2: MDHEN and SYDVKM. CDR3 nucleotide sequence: TGTGCCAGCAGCCAAGCGGGAGTAGTCCACGAGCAGTACTTC. This translates into CASSQAGVVHEQYF.

This clonotype occurred once. The genes are TRBV6-5 and TRBJ2-7, with D perhaps TRBD1 (5 bases). The germline V gene has CDR1 MNHEY and CDR2 SVGAGI. The V end lost 4 bases, the J end lost 3 bases, and 16 bases lay between the germline ends. There are 15 residues in the CDR3. Here the CDR3 reads CASSWRQGPVYEQYF. CDR3 nucleotide sequence: TGTGCCAGCAGTTGGCGGCAGGGTCCGGTCTACGAGCAGTACTTC.

J is TRBJ1-2 and V is TRBV2, with 10 bases matching TRBD1. The V segment lost 10 bases and the J segment 8 bases; nucleotides outside the gene matches: 7. The CDR3 is made up of 12 amino acids. Germline assignment: CDR1 SNHLY and CDR2 FYNNEI. CDR3 sequence: CANRGQGFGYTF. The CDR3 DNA is TGTGCCAACAGGGGACAGGGGTTCGGCTACACCTTC.

This clonotype has more than one count but fewer than ten. The chain has TRBV29-1 and TRBJ1-2; the D gene is possibly TRBD1 (6 bases). The CDR3 covers 13 residues. Germline lookup yields CDR1 SQVTM and CDR2 ANQGSEA. Trimming shortened V by 7 bases and J by 4 bases, and 16 bases separated the two germline ends. CDR3 coding DNA: TGCAGCGCCCTCCCGGGGGCGGGCTATGGCTACACCTTC. This codes for CSALPGAGYGYTF.

The rearrangement uses TRBV5-1 and TRBJ1-4; 8 bases align to TRBD1. V dropped 5 bases and J dropped 6; count of bases not matched to a gene: 9. CDR1 is SGHRS and CDR2 is YFSETQ in the germline V gene. The CDR3 runs to 15 residues. The CDR3 protein is CASSNSGTGDEKLFF. CDR3 bases: TGCGCCAGCAGTAATTCCGGGACAGGTGATGAAAAACTGTTTTTT.

This clonotype was detected a few times. J is TRBJ2-7 and V is TRBV4-1, with 7 bases identical to TRBD1. CDR3 size: 17 residues. Looked up from germline, CDR1 is MGHRA and CDR2 is YSYEKL. V shed 1 base and J 4 bases; nucleotides not matched to a gene: 13. CDR3 sequence (DNA): TGCGCCAGCAGCCAAGTCCCTAAGTGGGACAGCCAGTACGAGCAGTACTTC. Translating it yields CASSQVPKWDSQYEQYF.

The chain links TRBV7-2 to TRBJ1-5, with TRBD1 as a possible D gene (5 bases). V was cut by 5 bases and J by 7 bases, with 18 bases left in between. The CDR3 has 15 residues. Germline V gives CDR1 SGHTA, CDR2 FQGNSA. The CDR3 reads CASSVRWGLDQPQHF. The CDR3 bases are TGTGCCAGCAGCGTTAGGTGGGGGTTAGACCAGCCCCAGCATTTT.

CDR3 coding DNA: TGCAGTGCCTTTAGCGGGAGGAGTAGCGCGCAGTATTTT. Residues: CSAFSGRSSAQYF. This chain joins TRBV20-1 and TRBJ2-3; 10 positions match TRBD2. Trimming at V came to 6 bases and at J to 10 bases, leaving 10 bases not matched to a gene. Per the germline V gene, CDR1 is DFQATT and CDR2 is SNEGSKA (reference sequence). The CDR3 totals 13 residues.

The V call is TRBV5-5, the J call TRBJ2-5; D might be TRBD1 (6 bases). This CDR3 spans 17 amino acids. Germline V gene sequence: CDR1 SGHKS, CDR2 YYEKEE (reference sequence). The V end was cut by 0 bases, the J end by 1 base, with 16 bases between. The CDR3 region is CASSLGRGGALQETQYF. The CDR3 coding sequence is TGTGCCAGCAGCTTGGGAAGAGGGGGTGCCCTCCAAGAGACCCAGTACTTC.

This clonotype was found once. This chain joins TRBV20-1 and TRBJ2-1, with D possibly TRBD2 on 5 matching bases. With 6 bases removed from V and 8 bases from J, the gap between germline ends came to 17 bases. The CDR3 is 13 amino acids. Germline-derived CDR1 and CDR2 are DFQATT and SNEGSKA (reference sequence). CDR3 sequence: CSARDRRWDEQFF. In DNA, the CDR3 is TGCAGTGCCCGAGACCGGAGGTGGGATGAGCAGTTCTTC.

This chain joins TRBV27 and TRBJ1-1, with 8 bases identical to TRBD1. This CDR3 has 14 amino acids. V dropped 5 bases and J dropped 5; count of bases not matched to a gene: 7. Germline V gives CDR1 MNHEY, CDR2 SMNVEV (reference sequence). CDR3 region: CASSRGTGRTEAFF. The CDR3 region has the DNA TGTGCCAGCAGTAGGGGGACAGGTCGAACTGAAGCTTTCTTT.

The chain links TRBV29-1 to TRBJ1-2; no clear D. This CDR3 region has 12 residues. V lost 4 bases and J lost 5, with 11 bases in between. Germline lookup yields CDR1 SQVTM and CDR2 ANQGSEA. The CDR3 here is CSVGPIGYGYTF. DNA of the CDR3: TGCAGCGTTGGTCCAATAGGGTATGGCTACACCTTC.

V and J are TRBV7-2 and TRBJ2-3; D is tentatively TRBD1 or TRBD2 (5 bases each). This CDR3 is 14 amino acids long. The germline V and J ends were trimmed by 3 bases and 14 bases, with 21 bases remaining between them. The germline CDR1 and CDR2 sequences are SGHTA and FQGNSA. As DNA, the CDR3 is TGTGCCAGCAGCTTTGGGGGTTTAGGGTATCACGCGTATTTT. Its protein is CASSFGGLGYHAYF.

V usage is TRBV11-1 and J usage is TRBJ2-7, with D uncertain. CDR1 and CDR2 (germline): SGHAT, FQDESV (reference sequence). This CDR3 contains 13 residues. Trimming took off 6 bases at V and 0 bases at J, with 9 bases between the two ends. CDR3 region: CASRHKDSYEQYF. As DNA, the CDR3 is TGTGCCAGCAGACACAAGGACTCCTACGAGCAGTACTTC.

The V gene is TRBV27, the J gene TRBJ1-6; tentatively, D is TRBD1 (6 bases). Deletions cut 5 bases from V and 8 bases from J, with 19 bases between. The CDR3 has 16 amino acids. The germline V gene has CDR1 MNHEY and CDR2 SMNVEV (reference sequence). This chain's CDR3 is CASSIGPQGRDSPLHF. The CDR3 region has the DNA TGTGCCAGCAGTATTGGACCCCAGGGGCGGGATTCACCCCTCCACTTT.

The chain carries TRBV20-1 and TRBJ1-5, with D uncertain. The CDR3 contains 15 residues. Germline assignment: CDR1 DFQATT and CDR2 SNEGSKA (reference sequence). With 0 bases removed from V and 0 bases from J, the gap between germline ends came to 9 bases. CDR3 region: CSAREVENSNQPQHF. CDR3 bases: TGCAGTGCTAGAGAGGTAGAGAATAGCAATCAGCCCCAGCATTTT.

The chain has TRBV20-1 and TRBJ2-1; TRBD2 matches at 12 bases. The germline gives CDR1 DFQATT, CDR2 SNEGSKA (reference sequence). Losses at the gene ends were 3 bases for V and 3 bases for J; bases not matched to a gene: 6. The CDR3 is 16 residues long. CDR3 sequence: CSARSSGRDSYNEQFF. DNA for the CDR3: TGCAGTGCTAGGTCTAGCGGGAGGGACAGCTACAATGAGCAGTTCTTC.

This clonotype came up a few times. This chain connects TRBV10-3 to TRBJ1-2, with a tentative D call TRBD1 (6 bases). Germline-derived CDR1 and CDR2 are ENHRY and SYGVKD. There are 12 residues in the CDR3. The ends were cut back, 3 bases at V and 8 bases at J, with 10 bases in the middle. CDR3 loop: CAISDTTGGYTF. The CDR3 DNA reads TGTGCCATCAGTGATACGACAGGCGGCTACACCTTC.

The rearrangement joins TRBV7-6 to TRBJ2-6; D may be TRBD2 (5 bases). Germline V gene data show CDR1 as SGHVS and CDR2 as FNYEAQ. Trimming left V 3 bases short and J 2 bases short, with 8 bases between. The CDR3 sequence is 15 residues long. CDR3 region: CASSFGLAGANVLTF. CDR3 nucleotide sequence: TGTGCCAGCAGCTTCGGACTGGCTGGGGCCAACGTCCTGACTTTC.

The chain joins TRBV7-9 to TRBJ2-5, with D maybe TRBD1 (6 bases). There are 14 residues in the CDR3. In germline, CDR1 is SEHNR, CDR2 FQNEAQ (reference sequence). V was pared by 5 bases and J by 7 bases, with 17 bases between. CDR3 in amino acids: CASSPTLGGGTQYF. The CDR3 bases are TGTGCCAGCAGCCCAACCCTAGGGGGTGGGACCCAGTACTTC.

This clonotype was counted only a few times. This rearrangement joins TRBV21-1 to TRBJ2-7; TRBD2 is the table's D call, not checked against the DNA. TRBV21-1 is listed as a pseudogene. The CDR3 totals 17 residues. The CDR3, as DNA: TGTGCCAGCAGCCTCCAAGAGAGCGGGAGGACCTCCTACGAGCAGTACTTC. Encoded protein: CASSLQESGRTSYEQYF.

This clonotype was observed a handful of times. The rearrangement joins TRBV7-2 to TRBJ2-7; 10 bases fit TRBD2. Germline V gives CDR1 SGHTA, CDR2 FQGNSA. This CDR3 has 14 residues. J was trimmed by 5 bases and V by 3 bases; bases with no gene match: 4. The DNA of the CDR3 is TGTGCCAGCAGCTTGTCTAGCGGGAGCAACGAGCAGTACTTC. Its protein is CASSLSSGSNEQYF.

The V call is TRBV15, the J call TRBJ2-2; D is unclear. CDR1 LNHNV and CDR2 YYDKDF come from the germline V gene (reference sequence). With 3 bases removed from V and 5 bases from J, the gap between germline ends came to 7 bases. The CDR3 loop spans 13 amino acids. The CDR3 region is CATSSLITGELFF. CDR3 in DNA: TGTGCCACCAGCAGTCTAATAACCGGGGAGCTGTTTTTT.